This is a list of T cell receptor beta chains from one sample in a study of control samples from healthy donors and cancer patients. This table comes from immunoSEQ multiplex PCR, and its TCRdb copy is limited to in-frame clones, with some not included. Among under 150,000 clones listed, roughly 92% were seen once. Sequenced: blood. The receptors were gathered from a man aged 25-40 years in good health. Both conserved end residues are part of each CDR3. A D gene is named only where the DNA matches it firmly. Rows give clone size only sometimes, using once, few, many, or a class for an expanded clone.

>TRBV28|TRBD1|NA|TRBJ1-1
TGTGCCAGCAGTCCCCCGGACAGGCGGAACACTGAAGCTTTCTTT
CASSPPDRRNTEAFF
>TRBV3-1/TRBV3-2|TRBD1|NA|TRBJ1-1
TGTGCCAGCAGCCAAGATAGGACAGGGGAGACTGAAGCTTTCTTT
CASSQDRTGETEAFF
>TRBV27|TRBD1|NA|TRBJ2-1
TGTGCCAGCAGTTCCCACAGGGGTGTGGATGAGCAGTTCTTC
CASSSHRGVDEQFF
>TRBV3-1/TRBV3-2|TRBD1|NA|TRBJ1-3
TGTGCCAGCACTGACAGGGCTCCTGGAAACACCATATATTTT
CASTDRAPGNTIYF
>TRBV6-5|NA|NA|TRBJ1-5
TGTGCCTCAGGACAGAGCAATCAGCCCCAGCATTTT
CASGQSNQPQHF
>TRBV19|TRBD1|NA|TRBJ1-5
TGTGCCAGTAGTATAGGACAGGGTAGCAATCAGCCCCAGCATTTT
CASSIGQGSNQPQHF
>TRBV4-2|NA|NA|TRBJ2-7
TGTGCCAGCAGCCAAGATGGAGTAGCAGCCTACGAGCAGTACTTC
CASSQDGVAAYEQYF
>TRBV7-2|NA|NA|TRBJ2-7
TGTGCCAGCAGTCGACAGGCCTCCGTAAGCTCCTACGAGCAGTACTTC
CASSRQASVSSYEQYF
>TRBV18|NA|NA|TRBJ2-3
TGTGCCAGCTCACCACCGACGATAAAGGATACGCAGTATTTT
CASSPPTIKDTQYF
>TRBV18|TRBD1|NA|TRBJ1-3
TGTGCCAGCTCACGGGACAGTACTGGAAACACCATATATTTT
CASSRDSTGNTIYF
>TRBV28|TRBD2|NA|TRBJ2-1
TGTGCCAGCAGTTTACGTCCCACTAGGACTAGCAATGAGCAGTTCTTC
CASSLRPTRTSNEQFF
>TRBV28|NA|NA|TRBJ2-1
TGTGCCAGCAGAGTGCGGGACTATGAGCAGTTCTTC
CASRVRDYEQFF
>TRBV25-1|NA|NA|TRBJ1-2
TGTGCCAGCAGTGAATCTATTGGCTACACCTTC
CASSESIGYTF
>TRBV30|NA|once|TRBJ1-2
TGTGCCTGGAGTCCAGGAAGGGGATCTCTCTATGGCTACACCTTC
CAWSPGRGSLYGYTF
>TRBV15|NA|NA|TRBJ2-5
TGTGCCACCAGCAGAGATGAAGAGACCCAGTACTTC
CATSRDEETQYF
>TRBV6-4|NA|NA|TRBJ2-1
TGTGCCAGCAGTCGCTTAGCGAGAGGTGACAATGAGCAGTTCTTC
CASSRLARGDNEQFF
>TRBV5-5|NA|NA|TRBJ1-2
TGTGCCAGCAGCCTTCACGCGGCCCTTTACTATGGCTACACCTTC
CASSLHAALYYGYTF
>TRBV2|TRBD2|once|TRBJ2-1
TGTGCCAGCAAGGGGACTAGCGGGAGGAGTGAGCAGTTCTTC
CASKGTSGRSEQFF
>TRBV10-3|NA|NA|TRBJ2-5
TGTGCCAGTTCCAGCTCCGTCCAAGAGACCCAGTACTTC
CASSSSVQETQYF
>TRBV7-8|NA|NA|TRBJ1-6
TGTGCCAGCAGCTTACGACAAACCAGCGTCCCCCTCCACTTT
CASSLRQTSVPLHF
>TRBV5-8|NA|NA|TRBJ1-2
TGTGCCAGCTCATTGTTTATTTTTACGGAGAAGGGCTACACCTTC
CASSLFIFTEKGYTF
>TRBV28|NA|once|TRBJ2-3
TGTGCCACCCTTGGGGCAGATACGCAGTATTTT
CATLGADTQYF
>TRBV3-1/TRBV3-2|TRBD2|NA|TRBJ2-1
TGTGCCAGCAGGGGACTAGCGGCCAATGAGCAGTTCTTC
CASRGLAANEQFF
>TRBV30|TRBD2|NA|TRBJ2-3
TGTGCCTGGATGAAGGGACTAGCAACAGATACGCAGTATTTT
CAWMKGLATDTQYF
>TRBV30|TRBD1|NA|TRBJ1-5
TGTGCCTGGAGTGATTGGGACAGGGGGGCGGCGCAGCCCCAGCATTTT
CAWSDWDRGAAQPQHF
>TRBV28|NA|NA|TRBJ1-3
TGTGCCAGCAGTTTAGTCAGGGCTGGAAACACCATATATTTT
CASSLVRAGNTIYF
>TRBV9|NA|NA|TRBJ1-2
TGTGCCAGCAGCCCTCAAACGTACGCCTATGGCTACACCTTC
CASSPQTYAYGYTF
>TRBV5-6|NA|NA|TRBJ2-2
TGTGCCAGCAGCTTATGGGCTACTGCCTCGGAGCTGTTTTTT
CASSLWATASELFF
>TRBV5-1|TRBD2|NA|TRBJ2-5
TGCGCCACCCGAGCGGGAGGGCCGAGAGAGACCCAGTACTTC
CATRAGGPRETQYF
>TRBV24-1|NA|NA|TRBJ1-2
TGTGCCACCAGTGATCGGGGCCCCGTGGGCTACACCTTC
CATSDRGPVGYTF
>TRBV7-6|NA|NA|TRBJ2-6
TGTGCCAGCAGCTTAAATACAGGGTCTGGGGCCAACGTCCTGACTTTC
CASSLNTGSGANVLTF
>TRBV27|NA|NA|TRBJ1-5
TGTGCCAGCAGTTTATCTTCTCGTAATCAGCCCCAGCATTTT
CASSLSSRNQPQHF
>TRBV5-4|TRBD1|NA|TRBJ2-7
TGTGCCAGCAGCCTCGAAGGACAGGGTAGGGAGCAGTACTTC
CASSLEGQGREQYF
>TRBV10-3|NA|once|TRBJ2-2
TGTGCCATCAGTGGTGGGTGGAGAAGCACCGGGGAGCTGTTTTTT
CAISGGWRSTGELFF
>TRBV7-9|NA|once|TRBJ2-3
TGTGCCAGCGTCTCAGATCCCCAGGTAGTCCATACGCAGTATTTT
CASVSDPQVVHTQYF
>TRBV2|TRBD1|NA|TRBJ1-1
TGTGCCAGCACACGACAGGGAACCACGAACACTGAAGCTTTCTTT
CASTRQGTTNTEAFF
>TRBV6-5|TRBD2|NA|TRBJ2-5
TGTGCCAGCAGAGTTACTCGTCTAGCGGAAGAGACCCAGTACTTC
CASRVTRLAEETQYF
>TRBV7-8|NA|few|TRBJ1-1
TGTGCCAGCAGCTTTAGATGGGGACGGGGTGAAGCTTTCTTT
CASSFRWGRGEAFF
>TRBV6-2/TRBV6-3|TRBD2|NA|TRBJ2-4
TGTGCCAGCAGTTACTTTGGCGGGAGTAACATTCAGTACTTC
CASSYFGGSNIQYF
>TRBV6-5|NA|NA|TRBJ2-1
TGTGCCAGCAGTCCCACAATAGTAGGGGAGCAGTTCTTC
CASSPTIVGEQFF
>TRBV28|TRBD1|NA|TRBJ1-6
TGTGCCAGCAGTACCTACCCCGCGCGCGGGACAGGCGATAATTCACCCCTCCACTTT
CASSTYPARGTGDNSPLHF
>TRBV3-1/TRBV3-2|NA|NA|TRBJ1-1
TGTGCCAGCAGCCAAGTATTAAACACTGAAGCTTTCTTT
CASSQVLNTEAFF
>TRBV7-2|TRBD1|NA|TRBJ1-2
TGTGCCAGCAGCGCTACAGGGGGCTTAGGCTACACCTTC
CASSATGGLGYTF
>TRBV3-1/TRBV3-2|TRBD1|once|TRBJ1-2
TGTGCCAGCAGCCAATCGGACAGGGGGACTGGCTACACCTTC
CASSQSDRGTGYTF
>TRBV18|NA|NA|TRBJ2-7
TGTGCCAGCTCACCGAGGGCAGGGGATACCTACGAGCAGTACTTC
CASSPRAGDTYEQYF